Listed here are 15 T cell receptor beta chains from one sample, sequenced in a study of human T cells and chemical hapten exposure. TCRdb analysed the RACE reads with MiXCR anew, one entry per CDR3 protein. In the table there are 95,000 to 150,000 distinct CDR3 sequences, approximately 11% of which are singletons. As for time point: patch test 3, about 24 weeks after DPC sensitization. Treatment of the sample: therapeutic diphenylcyclopropenone sensitization with weekly scalp DPC. The specimen comprised whole blood, sampled in connection with sensitization to the hapten diphenylcyclopropenone (DPC). The receptors stem from a woman between 50 and 59 years old with alopecia areata. Some clones in this sample may be carry-over from other donors' samples.

This clonotype was seen many times. This chain links TRBV9 with TRBJ2-4; perhaps D is TRBD1 or TRBD2 (5 bases each). The CDR3 runs 15 residues. V shed 4 bases and J shed 2 bases, with 13 bases lying between them. Germline loops: CDR1 SGDLS, CDR2 YYNGEE. CDR3 bases: TGTGCCAGCAGCCCCAGAGGGGAGACCAAAAACATTCAGTACTTC. Translated, it gives CASSPRGETKNIQYF.

The chain joins TRBV12-3 or TRBV12-4 to TRBJ2-1; 10 bases align to TRBD1. V shed 6 bases, J shed 0 bases, and the junction held 2 bases outside the gene matches. The CDR3 extends over 15 amino acids. CDR3 residues: CASSRDRGSYNEQFF. CDR3 sequence (DNA): TGTGCCAGCAGCCGGGACAGGGGCTCCTACAATGAGCAGTTCTTC.

The chain employs TRBV12-3 or TRBV12-4 and TRBJ2-3; D remains ambiguous. V lost 0 bases and J lost 2, with 9 bases in between. The CDR3 contains 15 residues. The CDR3 here is CASSLAGINTDTQYF. In DNA, the CDR3 is TGTGCCAGCAGTTTAGCCGGAATAAACACAGATACGCAGTATTTT.

This clonotype was observed a handful of times. The V gene is TRBV7-2, the J gene TRBJ2-2; D is ambiguous. V was cut by 2 bases and J by 4 bases, with 5 bases left in between. This CDR3 is built from 13 residues. The germline V gene encodes CDR1 SGHTA and CDR2 FQGNSA. The CDR3 DNA follows: TGTGCCAGCAGCTTAATACCCACCGGGGAGCTGTTTTTT. This codes for CASSLIPTGELFF.

The chain couples TRBV5-1 to TRBJ1-2, with a tentative D call TRBD1 (5 bases). The CDR3 covers 14 residues. Germline CDR1 is SGHRS and CDR2 is YFSETQ. Trimming left V 5 bases short and J 2 bases short, with 13 bases between. Here the CDR3 reads CASRGDGVNYGYTF. In nucleotides, the CDR3 is TGCGCCAGCAGGGGGGACGGCGTGAACTATGGCTACACCTTC.

This clonotype was counted between two and nine times. The genes are TRBV10-3 and TRBJ1-2; 7 bases line up with TRBD1. The CDR3 extends over 16 amino acids. With 6 bases clipped from V and 8 bases from J, the junction kept 18 bases outside the gene matches. In germline, CDR1 is ENHRY, CDR2 SYGVKD. CDR3 residues: CAISLGTATMGRGYTF. CDR3 coding DNA: TGTGCCATCAGCCTCGGGACAGCCACTATGGGTAGGGGCTACACCTTC.

The chain links TRBV5-5 to TRBJ1-4; 8 bases line up with TRBD1. CDR3 size: 13 residues. V was clipped by 4 bases and J by 7 bases; unmatched bases: 3. Germline V gives CDR1 SGHKS, CDR2 YYEKEE (reference sequence). The CDR3 is CASSPGQGEKLFF. CDR3 in DNA: TGTGCCAGCAGCCCAGGACAGGGTGAAAAACTGTTTTTT.

The chain carries TRBV3-1 and TRBJ2-2; TRBD1 matches at 7 bases. Germline lookup yields CDR1 LGHDT and CDR2 YNNKEL (reference sequence). CDR3 length: 14 residues. The junction had 5 bases not matched to a gene; V was cut back by 4 bases and J by 6 bases. The CDR3 DNA follows: TGTGCCAGCAGCCGGACAGGTTATTCCGGGGAGCTGTTTTTT. Protein product: CASSRTGYSGELFF.

The V call is TRBV10-3, the J call TRBJ2-1, with D maybe TRBD1 (6 bases). CDR1 and CDR2 from the germline V gene are ENHRY and SYGVKD. V was shortened by 3 bases and J by 3 bases, with 12 bases between the two germline ends. CDR3 length: 15 residues. This CDR3 is CAISERQAIYNEQFF. CDR3 nucleotide sequence: TGTGCCATCAGTGAACGACAGGCGATCTACAATGAGCAGTTCTTC.

This chain joins TRBV7-8 and TRBJ1-4, with TRBD1 matching over 8 bases. The junction had 7 bases not matched to a gene; V was cut back by 5 bases and J by 5 bases. This CDR3 comprises 15 residues. CDR1 and CDR2 (germline): SGHVS, FQNEAQ. CDR3 DNA: TGTGCCAGCAGCACACCCCGACAGGGGAATGAAAAACTGTTTTTT. Amino acids: CASSTPRQGNEKLFF. The complete variable domain, with remaining parts taken from reference TRBV7-8 and TRBJ1-4, reads GAGVSQSPRYKVAKRGQDVALRCDPISGHVSLFWYQQALGQGPEFLTYFQNEAQLDKSGLPSDRFFAERPEGSVSTLKIQRTQQEDSAVYLCASSTPRQGNEKLFFGSGTQLSVL.

The chain employs TRBV29-1 and TRBJ1-4; D is unclear. Trimming removed 6 bases from V and 8 bases from J, with 19 bases in between. Germline CDR1 reads SQVTM; CDR2 reads ANQGSEA. The CDR3 runs to 14 residues. The CDR3 DNA reads TGCAGCGTCAACGTGGGGAGGTCGGAAGAAAAACTGTTTTTT. Translated, it gives CSVNVGRSEEKLFF.

CDR3: CASSLNGPGFTEAFF. The CDR3 nucleotides are TGTGCCAGCAGTTTAAATGGACCGGGGTTCACTGAAGCTTTCTTT. The J gene is TRBJ1-1, the V gene TRBV12-3 or TRBV12-4, with no clear D. The V end was cut by 2 bases, the J end by 4 bases, with 14 bases between. This CDR3 contains 15 residues.

The chain recombines TRBV6-5 with TRBJ1-1; 9 positions agree with TRBD1. V was pared by 7 bases and J by 0 bases, with 3 bases of the junction left unmatched. There are 14 residues in the CDR3. The germline CDR1 and CDR2 sequences are MNHEY and SVGAGI. In DNA form, the CDR3 reads TGTGCCAGCAAAGGGACAGGGATGAACACTGAAGCTTTCTTT. Translating it yields CASKGTGMNTEAFF.

This clonotype was picked up many times. The chain uses TRBV20-1 and TRBJ2-7, with D possibly TRBD2 on 5 matching bases. The CDR3 sequence is 16 residues long. Germline V gene lookup returns CDR1 DFQATT and CDR2 SNEGSKA (reference sequence). The V and J ends lost 3 bases and 0 bases respectively, with 18 bases between them. For the CDR3, the DNA is TGCAGTGCTAGTACCGGAGGTGATCTATTCTCCTACGAGCAGTACTTC. Translation gives CSASTGGDLFSYEQYF.

The table lists this clonotype with a few counts. This sequence joins TRBV6-1 and TRBJ2-3; D is unclear. The CDR3 runs 13 residues. Germline V gives CDR1 MNHNS, CDR2 SASEGT. Trimming took 1 base from V and 1 from J, leaving 3 bases between them. As DNA, the CDR3 is TGTGCCAGCAGTGAAGACCGCACAGATACGCAGTATTTT. It yields the protein CASSEDRTDTQYF.